The 31 T cell receptor beta chains below all came from one sample that was sequenced in a study of graft-versus-host responses after intestinal transplantation. Generated by immunoSEQ multiplex PCR, the TCRdb table keeps only in-frame clones and is missing some. The sample holds 20,000 or so clones, approximately 83% seen once. This material consisted of PBMCs, taken more than 450 days after intestinal transplant. These receptors were collected from a human patient who received an intestinal transplant, so some T cells may come from the graft donor.

This sequence joins TRBV6-1 and TRBJ1-6; possibly TRBD1 for D (6 bases). V was clipped by 1 base and J by 9 bases, with 10 bases between them. The CDR3 totals 14 residues. Germline CDR1 and CDR2: MNHNS and SASEGT. CDR3: CASSEGQGGSPLHF. The CDR3 DNA reads as TGTGCCAGCAGTGAAGGTCAAGGGGGTTCACCCCTCCACTTT.

This chain links TRBV7-9 with TRBJ2-2; 9 positions match TRBD1. Germline CDR1 is SEHNR and CDR2 is FQNEAQ (reference sequence). The CDR3 sequence is 15 residues long. J gave up 1 base and V 6 bases, and 3 bases lay outside the gene matches. The CDR3 loop is CASRQGARNTGELFF. The CDR3 nucleotides are TGTGCCAGCAGACAGGGGGCGAGGAACACCGGGGAGCTGTTTTTT.

The chain is built from TRBV18 and TRBJ2-2; D not certain. CDR3 size: 14 residues. In germline, CDR1 is KGHSH, CDR2 LQKENI. Trimming took 0 bases from V and 2 from J, leaving 4 bases between them. The DNA of the CDR3 is TGTGCCAGCTCACCACCGTCAAACACCGGGGAGCTGTTTTTT. Translated: CASSPPSNTGELFF. Combining the CDR3 with reference TRBV18 and TRBJ2-2 gives the whole variable domain NAGVMQNPRHLVRRRGQEARLRCSPMKGHSHVYWYRQLPEEGLKFMVYLQKENIIDESGMPKERFSAEFPKEGPSILRIQQVVRGDSAAYFCASSPPSNTGELFFGEGSRLTVL.

The chain carries TRBV10-2 and TRBJ1-2, with D possibly matching TRBD1 (6 bases). The CDR3 runs to 19 residues. Germline lookup yields CDR1 WSHSY and CDR2 SAAADI. The germline V and J ends were trimmed by 3 bases and 3 bases, with 26 bases remaining between them. CDR3 in amino acids: CASSDPPDRWSPFYYGYTF. CDR3 in DNA: TGCGCCAGCAGTGACCCCCCAGACAGGTGGAGTCCCTTTTACTATGGCTACACCTTC.

The chain uses TRBV10-1 and TRBJ2-5; 11 positions agree with TRBD2. Germline trimming cut 6 bases from V and 1 base from J; bases unmatched to any gene: 4. CDR3 length: 15 residues. In germline, CDR1 is WNHNN, CDR2 SYGVQD (reference sequence). CDR3 nucleotides: TGCGCCAGCAGCGGGACTAGCGGTACCCAAGAGACCCAGTACTTC. It translates to CASSGTSGTQETQYF.

The V and J genes are TRBV30 and TRBJ1-2, with TRBD1 identical over 7 bases. The trim removed 4 bases at V and 0 bases at J, leaving 17 bases unmatched. The CDR3 runs to 18 residues. From germline, CDR1 is GTSNPN and CDR2 SVGIG (reference sequence). The CDR3 DNA is TGTGCCTGGATAGGGGGCCGTAACCGTGGAACGGCTAACTATGGCTACACCTTC. Translating it yields CAWIGGRNRGTANYGYTF.

The J gene is TRBJ2-5, the V gene TRBV29-1; tentative D call: TRBD2 (6 bases). CDR3 length: 12 residues. Trimming cost V 2 bases and J 4 bases, with 8 bases left between them. Germline V gene sequence: CDR1 SQVTM, CDR2 ANQGSEA. DNA of the CDR3: TGCAGCGTTGAAATGGGAGGAGAGACCCAGTACTTC. It encodes CSVEMGGETQYF.

V and J are TRBV27 and TRBJ1-1; 8 bases are shared with TRBD1. There are 15 residues in the CDR3. The V gene's germline CDR1 is MNHEY and CDR2 SMNVEV (reference sequence). With V trimmed by 4 bases and J by 2 bases, 6 bases remained unmatched. The CDR3 loop is CASSSSRGLNTEAFF. CDR3 coding DNA: TGTGCCAGCAGTTCGAGCAGGGGGCTTAACACTGAAGCTTTCTTT.

The chain carries TRBV6-5 and TRBJ1-2; D may be TRBD1 (5 bases). The germline gives CDR1 MNHEY, CDR2 SVGAGI. The V gene lost 5 bases and the J gene lost 6 bases, with 10 bases spanning the gap. CDR3 length: 12 residues. CDR3 amino acids: CASSEQENGYTF. The CDR3 coding sequence is TGTGCCAGCAGTGAACAGGAAAATGGCTACACCTTC.

In this sample, this clone turned up once. The chain uses TRBV29-1 and TRBJ2-7; D is unresolved. Germline assignment: CDR1 SQVTM and CDR2 ANQGSEA. Trimming took 4 bases from V and 6 from J, leaving 7 bases between them. The CDR3 totals 10 residues. The CDR3 nucleotides are TGCAGCGTTGTTGGATCCGAGCAGTACTTC. This codes for CSVVGSEQYF.

The rearrangement uses TRBV29-1 and TRBJ1-1, with D unresolved. This CDR3 has 11 amino acids. V was pared by 6 bases and J by 4 bases, with 9 bases between. CDR1 SQVTM and CDR2 ANQGSEA come from the germline V gene. CDR3 in amino acids: CSVGGSTEAFF. Here the CDR3 DNA reads TGCAGCGTCGGTGGTAGCACTGAAGCTTTCTTT.

The genes are TRBV5-1 and TRBJ2-5; the match to TRBD2 covers 8 bases. The V segment lost 4 bases and the J segment 2 bases; nucleotides outside the gene matches: 7. This CDR3 has 15 amino acids. Germline loops: CDR1 SGHRS, CDR2 YFSETQ. The CDR3 protein is CASSPRGGLQETQYF. The CDR3, as DNA: TGCGCCAGCAGCCCTCGGGGGGGCCTACAAGAGACCCAGTACTTC. The full variable domain, with the rest looked up from reference TRBV5-1 and TRBJ2-5, is KAGVTQTPRYLIKTRGQQVTLSCSPISGHRSVSWYQQTPGQGLQFLFEYFSETQRNKGNFPGRFSGRQFSNSRSEMNVSTLELGDSALYLCASSPRGGLQETQYFGPGTRLLVL.

V is TRBV15 and J is TRBJ1-2; D unresolved. Germline assignment: CDR1 LNHNV and CDR2 YYDKDF (reference sequence). V was cut by 6 bases and J by 4 bases, with 12 bases left in between. The CDR3 contains 13 residues. The CDR3 sequence: CATRTGGGYGYTF. The CDR3 nucleotides read TGTGCCACCAGAACCGGAGGTGGCTATGGCTACACCTTC.

V and J are TRBV5-1 and TRBJ2-1, with unresolved D. This CDR3 comprises 12 residues. Germline V gene sequence: CDR1 SGHRS, CDR2 YFSETQ. With 3 bases removed from V and 7 bases from J, the gap between germline ends came to 8 bases. The CDR3 sequence: CASSSVSNEQFF. The CDR3 bases are TGCGCCAGCAGCTCCGTCAGTAATGAGCAGTTCTTC.

The gene calls are TRBV6-5 and TRBJ1-1; 7 bases are a match to TRBD1. V gave up 2 bases and J gave up 5 bases; unmatched junction bases: 2. The germline V gene encodes CDR1 MNHEY and CDR2 SVGAGI. CDR3 length: 13 residues. The DNA of the CDR3 is TGTGCCAGCAGTTACCAGGGGGGGACTGAAGCTTTCTTT. The encoded protein is CASSYQGGTEAFF.

The rearrangement uses TRBV28 and TRBJ2-4, with D unclear. V was cut by 6 bases and J by 8 bases, with 11 bases left in between. This CDR3 is 12 amino acids long. Germline lookup yields CDR1 MDHEN and CDR2 SYDVKM. For the CDR3, the DNA is TGTGCCAGCAGCTCCGACACTTACATTCAGTACTTC. Translating gives CASSSDTYIQYF.

The chain recombines TRBV6-5 with TRBJ1-2; D is undetermined. V was clipped by 6 bases and J by 4 bases, with 12 bases between them. The CDR3 is made up of 13 amino acids. Germline values: CDR1 MNHEY, CDR2 SVGAGI. This CDR3 reads CASSPDGTYGYTF. Written as DNA, the CDR3 is TGTGCCAGCAGCCCCGACGGAACCTATGGCTACACCTTC.

The rearrangement links TRBV5-8 to TRBJ2-5, with 10 positions matching TRBD1. CDR1 is SGHTS, CDR2 YDEGEE, per germline. The CDR3 contains 12 residues. The ends lost 8 bases at V and 5 bases at J; junction bases unmatched: 3. For the CDR3, the DNA is TGTGCCAGAGGGGGACAGGGGGAGACCCAGTACTTC. It codes for CARGGQGETQYF.

The chain links TRBV6-1 to TRBJ2-3, with 7 bases that match TRBD1. This CDR3 comprises 16 residues. In germline, CDR1 is MNHNS, CDR2 SASEGT. The trim removed 2 bases at V and 0 bases at J, leaving 5 bases unmatched. The CDR3 nucleotides are TGTGCCAGCAGTGAACCGACAGGGTTTAGCACAGATACGCAGTATTTT. Translation: CASSEPTGFSTDTQYF.

The chain recombines TRBV10-2 with TRBJ1-2; D remains unclear. The CDR3 consists of 15 residues. The V and J ends lost 6 bases and 3 bases respectively, with 17 bases between them. CDR1 WSHSY and CDR2 SAAADI come from the germline V gene. CDR3 amino acids: CASRRFRGQDYGYTF. CDR3 DNA sequence: TGCGCCAGCAGACGATTCAGAGGGCAGGACTATGGCTACACCTTC.

The chain recombines TRBV5-1 with TRBJ2-5; D unresolved. Germline CDR1 is SGHRS and CDR2 is YFSETQ. The CDR3 sequence is 13 residues long. The V and J ends lost 3 bases and 4 bases respectively, with 10 bases between them. CDR3 coding DNA: TGCGCCAGCAGCTGGTTCGAGAGAGAGACCCAGTACTTC. It codes for CASSWFERETQYF.

V and J are TRBV11-2 and TRBJ2-1; tentatively, D is TRBD2 (6 bases). V dropped 4 bases and J dropped 6 bases, with 13 bases sitting between them. Germline CDR1 and CDR2: SGHAT and FQNNGV. The CDR3 contains 14 residues. The DNA for the CDR3 is TGTGCCAGCAGCTGGTCACGGACTACCAATGAGCAGTTCTTC. Protein sequence: CASSWSRTTNEQFF.

Here the CDR3 reads CASSGIDNAGYTF. The CDR3 nucleotides are TGTGCCAGCAGTGGAATCGACAACGCTGGCTACACCTTC. V gene TRBV6-1 combines with J gene TRBJ1-2, with D unclear. V dropped 4 bases and J dropped 7 bases, with 13 bases sitting between them. CDR3 length: 13 amino acids. Germline V gene sequence: CDR1 MNHNS, CDR2 SASEGT.

This sequence joins TRBV10-3 and TRBJ2-7; D remains unclear. CDR3 length equals 14 residues. Trimming stripped 0 bases from V and 0 bases from J, with 6 bases between. Germline CDR1 is ENHRY and CDR2 is SYGVKD. DNA for the CDR3: TGTGCCATCAGTGAGTCGTATAGCTCCTACGAGCAGTACTTC. This encodes CAISESYSSYEQYF.

This chain uses TRBV27 with TRBJ2-7; D call uncertain. The CDR3 has 12 amino acids. Germline values: CDR1 MNHEY, CDR2 SMNVEV (reference sequence). V shed 5 bases and J shed 3 bases, with 8 bases lying between them. CDR3 region: CASSPGFYEQYF. As DNA, the CDR3 is TGTGCCAGCAGTCCCGGATTCTACGAGCAGTACTTC.

This chain links TRBV18 with TRBJ1-5; TRBD1 aligns across 7 bases. The CDR3 covers 15 residues. The ends lost 2 bases at V and 3 bases at J; junction bases unmatched: 4. Per germline, CDR1 KGHSH and CDR2 LQKENI. DNA for the CDR3: TGTGCCAGCTCACCAACGACAGGGAACAATCAGCCCCAGCATTTT. It yields the protein CASSPTTGNNQPQHF.

This chain links TRBV12-5 with TRBJ2-3; 9 bases fit TRBD2. Germline trimming cut 0 bases from V and 3 bases from J; bases unmatched to any gene: 7. The CDR3 sequence is 17 residues long. The germline gives CDR1 LGHNT, CDR2 FRNRAP. The chain's CDR3 is CASGLVGREGQTDTQYF. CDR3 DNA: TGTGCTAGTGGTTTGGTGGGGCGGGAGGGCCAAACAGATACGCAGTATTTT.

The V call is TRBV6-1, the J call TRBJ1-1, with D hard to call. This CDR3 spans 15 amino acids. V dropped 4 bases and J dropped 3 bases, with 15 bases sitting between them. Germline assignment: CDR1 MNHNS and CDR2 SASEGT. The CDR3 DNA reads as TGTGCCAGCAGTGCAAGTGACCCAGCGGACACTGAAGCTTTCTTT. This sequence encodes CASSASDPADTEAFF.

The chain has TRBV5-1 and TRBJ2-4; 8 positions match TRBD1. The CDR3 sequence is 19 residues long. J was trimmed by 0 bases and V by 6 bases; bases with no gene match: 17. Germline V CDR1 and CDR2: SGHRS, YFSETQ. CDR3 region: CASIRGPGQEDLAKNIQYF. In nucleotides, the CDR3 is TGCGCCAGCATCCGAGGTCCGGGACAGGAGGACCTAGCCAAAAACATTCAGTACTTC.

This sequence joins TRBV14 and TRBJ2-7; no clear D. Germline V gene data show CDR1 as SGHDN and CDR2 as FVKESK. CDR3 size: 14 residues. V was clipped by 2 bases and J by 3 bases, with 11 bases between them. The CDR3 DNA sequence: TGTGCCAGCAGCCAATTCACAAATAACTACGAGCAGTACTTC. This translates into CASSQFTNNYEQYF. Supplemented by reference TRBV14 and TRBJ2-7, the full variable domain reads EAGVTQFPSHSVIEKGQTVTLRCDPISGHDNLYWYRRVMGKEIKFLLHFVKESKQDESGMPNNRFLAERTGGTYSTLKVQPAELEDSGVYFCASSQFTNNYEQYFGPGTRLTVT.

The chain has TRBV21-1 and TRBJ1-4; the table's D call, TRBD1, has no DNA check behind it. TRBV21-1 is a pseudogene segment. The CDR3 covers 15 residues. The CDR3 is CASRAQGASNEKLFF. The CDR3 nucleotides are TGTGCCAGCAGGGCTCAGGGGGCTTCTAATGAAAAACTGTTTTTT.